Listed here are 23 T cell receptor beta chains from one sample, sequenced in a study of tissue T cells after allogeneic stem cell transplantation. Clones were sequenced by immunoSEQ multiplex PCR, and TCRdb holds only the in-frame ones, with some missing. The sample shows some 4,000 clones, 45% to 55% of them seen only once. As to time point: mouse harvest day 7 after allogeneic transplant. The graft held 10^6 splenic CD5+ T cells and 10^7 T-cell-depleted bone marrow cells. The sample was lymph node tissue. The receptors were gathered from a female BALB/c mouse given C57BL/6 T cells with graft-versus-host disease after an allogeneic hematopoietic cell transplant.

Judged by abundance, this clone is large. The germline and genes are mouse ones. The sequenced fragment ends 1 residue before the CDR3 boundary, so the rest is inferred from the germline J gene. The J gene is TRBJ1-2, the V gene TRBV13-2, with D tentatively TRBD1 (5 bases). V lost 0 bases, J lost 0 bases, and 6 bases lay in between. This CDR3 contains 14 residues. Germline loops: CDR1 NNHNN, CDR2 SYGAGS (reference sequence). CDR3 bases read: TGTGCCAGCGGTGATGGACAGACAAACTCCGACTACACC. Its translation is CASGDGQTNSDYT. The whole CDR3 sequence is CASGDGQTNSDYTF.

This clone was observed a few times. Gene and germline names: mouse. The read terminates 1 residue ahead of where the CDR3 ends, so the germline J gene completes it. The chain uses TRBV26 and TRBJ1-3, with 7 bases identical to TRBD1. The ends lost 6 bases at V and 2 bases at J; junction bases unmatched: 1. The length of the CDR3 is 13 residues. The V gene's germline CDR1 is KGHPV and CDR2 FQNQEV (reference sequence). The CDR3 loop is CASRTGTGNTLYF. CDR3 bases read: TGTGCCAGCAGGACAGGGACTGGAAATACGCTCTAT.

This clone occurred a few times. Any gene name here is a mouse gene name. The covered CDR3 bases are TGTGCCAGCAGTCTTCCGGGGAGTCAAAACACCTTGTAC. Amino acid sequence: CASSLPGSQNTLY. The full CDR3 reads CASSLPGSQNTLYF. This rearrangement joins TRBV26 to TRBJ2-4; D remains unclear. The read comes to an end 1 residue before the CDR3 does, leaving the germline J gene to fill in the end. The V gene's germline CDR1 is KGHPV and CDR2 FQNQEV (reference sequence). V lost 3 bases to trimming and J lost 0 bases, with 7 bases between them. The CDR3 length is 14 residues.

A remark on this clone: These gene names are mouse names. The read stops 1 residue short of the end of the CDR3; the missing end is completed from the germline J gene. This chain connects TRBV26 to TRBJ2-5, with D tentatively TRBD1 (5 bases). The V and J ends lost 2 bases and 0 bases respectively, with 6 bases between them. CDR1 and CDR2 (germline): KGHPV, FQNQEV (reference sequence). The CDR3 has 14 amino acids. CDR3 DNA, as far as it was read: TGTGCCAGCAGTCTGCAGGGTAACCAAGACACCCAGTAC. Its translation: CASSLQGNQDTQY. The whole CDR3 protein is CASSLQGNQDTQYF. The variable domain in full, with the rest retrieved from reference TRBV26 and TRBJ2-5, is NSKVIQTPRYLVKGQGQKAKMRCIPEKGHPVVFWYQQNKNNEFKFLINFQNQEVLQQIDMTEKRFSAECPSNSPCSLEIQSSEAGDSALYLCASSLQGNQDTQYFGPGTRLLVL.

Concerning this clone itself: The gene symbols are mouse symbols. The sequence runs out 1 residue before the end of the CDR3; the remainder is reconstructed from the germline J gene. The V call is TRBV5, the J call TRBJ2-1; 9 nucleotides line up with TRBD2. Trimming cost V 0 bases and J 3 bases; bases outside gene matches: 0. The germline CDR1 and CDR2 sequences are LGHNA and YNLKQL (reference sequence). The CDR3 length is 15 residues. The CDR3 region is CASSQDWGGYAEQFF. The sequenced part of the CDR3 DNA is TGTGCCAGCAGCCAAGACTGGGGGGGCTATGCTGAGCAGTTC.

For this clone: The germline and genes are mouse ones. The CDR3 end falls 1 residue outside the read, so it is completed with the germline J gene. The chain is built from TRBV13-1 and TRBJ1-1; the D is unclear. Germline-derived CDR1 and CDR2 are NSHNY and SYGAGN. The CDR3 loop spans 11 amino acids. V lost 0 bases to trimming and J lost 7 bases, with 4 bases between them. CDR3 region: CASSDAREVFF. Partial CDR3 DNA: TGTGCCAGCAGTGATGCAAGAGAAGTCTTC.

Comment on this clone: Gene names refer to mouse genes. The read ends 1 residue before the CDR3 terminus; that terminus is restored from the germline J gene. The chain has TRBV14 and TRBJ2-2, with D possibly being TRBD1 or TRBD2 (5 bases each). V was clipped by 0 bases and J by 3 bases, with 6 bases between them. There are 14 residues in the CDR3. Germline CDR1 and CDR2: SGHDT and FRDEAV. CDR3 protein: CASSFWDDTGQLYF. The CDR3 bases that were read are TGTGCCAGCAGTTTCTGGGACGACACCGGGCAGCTCTAC. The whole variable domain, filled in from reference TRBV14 and TRBJ2-2, reads EAGVTQSPRYAVLQEGQAVSFWCDPISGHDTLYWYQQPRDQGPQLLVYFRDEAVIDNSQLPSDRFSAVRPKGTNSTLKIQSAKQGDTATYLCASSFWDDTGQLYFGEGSKLTVL.

With regard to this clone: Any gene name here is a mouse gene name. Read data end 1 residue before the CDR3 end; the end is taken from the germline J gene. J is TRBJ1-1 and V is TRBV26, with 10 bases fitting TRBD1. This CDR3 has 14 amino acids. With V trimmed by 4 bases and J by 1 base, 0 bases remained unmatched. Germline V gene lookup returns CDR1 KGHPV and CDR2 FQNQEV (reference sequence). The covered CDR3 bases are TGTGCCAGCAGTCGGGACAGGGGAAACACAGAAGTCTTC. It codes for CASSRDRGNTEVF. In full, the CDR3 reads CASSRDRGNTEVFF.

Regarding this clone: Gene names are mouse gene names. The read gets to within 1 residue of the CDR3 end, and the germline J gene fills in the rest. J is TRBJ1-1 and V is TRBV16, with D possibly TRBD1 on 5 matching bases. The CDR3 runs 13 residues. CDR1 is SGHSA and CDR2 is FRNQAP in the germline V gene. V was cut by 2 bases and J by 4 bases, with 8 bases left in between. CDR3 region: CASSLRGSTEVFF. The DNA read from the CDR3 is TGTGCAAGCAGCTTACGGGGGTCCACAGAAGTCTTC. Together with reference TRBV16 and TRBJ1-1, the CDR3 gives the full variable domain: NAGVIQTPRHKVTGKGQEATLWCEPISGHSAVFWYRQTIVQGLEFLTYFRNQAPIDDSGMPKERFSAQMPNQSHSTLKIQSTQPQDSAVYLCASSLRGSTEVFFGKGTRLTVV.

This clone has only a few counts. The genes and germline here are from mouse. With the read ending 1 residue before the CDR3 end, the germline J gene is used to fill in that end. The rearrangement uses TRBV16 and TRBJ2-7, with TRBD2 matching over 7 bases. Germline assignment: CDR1 SGHSA and CDR2 FRNQAP. This CDR3 is 13 amino acids long. V shed 0 bases, J shed 6 bases, and the junction held 2 bases outside the gene matches. The chain's CDR3 is CASSLDGGSEQYF. CDR3 bases read: TGTGCAAGCAGCTTAGATGGGGGGTCTGAACAGTAC.

Worth noting for this clone: Gene names are mouse gene names. The DNA ends 1 residue before the CDR3 does, and the rest of the CDR3 is filled in from the germline J gene. The V and J genes are TRBV16 and TRBJ2-3, with 10 bases fitting TRBD1. Looked up from germline, CDR1 is SGHSA and CDR2 is FRNQAP. Trimming took 1 base from V and 8 from J; bases not matched to a gene: 0. This CDR3 region has 13 residues. The CDR3 loop reads CASSLGTGGTLYF. The covered CDR3 bases are TGTGCAAGCAGCTTAGGGACAGGGGGAACGCTGTAT. Supplemented by reference TRBV16 and TRBJ2-3, the full variable domain reads NAGVIQTPRHKVTGKGQEATLWCEPISGHSAVFWYRQTIVQGLEFLTYFRNQAPIDDSGMPKERFSAQMPNQSHSTLKIQSTQPQDSAVYLCASSLGTGGTLYFGSGTRLTVL.

This clone has just a few counts. Genes and germline are mouse. The read comes to an end 1 residue before the CDR3 does, leaving the germline J gene to fill in the end. This chain links TRBV26 with TRBJ1-5, with D perhaps matching TRBD1 (6 bases). Deletions cut 2 bases from V and 4 bases from J, with 12 bases between. The length of the CDR3 is 15 residues. The germline CDR1 and CDR2 sequences are KGHPV and FQNQEV (reference sequence). The sequenced CDR3 bases are TGTGCCAGCAGTCTGCCGGACAGATGGAACCAGGCTCCGCTT. This codes for CASSLPDRWNQAPL. The whole CDR3 region reads CASSLPDRWNQAPLF.

The table lists this clone with a few counts. The gene names given are mouse names. Coverage ceases 1 residue before the CDR3 finishes, and the germline J gene fills in the end. J is TRBJ2-7 and V is TRBV29, with D hard to call. There are 11 residues in the CDR3. Trimming took off 1 base at V and 5 bases at J, with 3 bases between the two ends. Looked up from germline, CDR1 is MSHET and CDR2 is SYDVDS. Partial CDR3 DNA: TGTGCTAGCAGTTTATGGGATGAACAGTAC. It yields the protein CASSLWDEQY. The full CDR3 reads CASSLWDEQYF.

By share of the sample, this clone is large. The gene names here belong to mouse. The CDR3 end lies 1 residue beyond the end of the read and is filled in from the germline J gene. The J gene is TRBJ2-3, the V gene TRBV13-3, with 8 positions matching TRBD2. Germline trimming cut 5 bases from V and 5 bases from J; bases unmatched to any gene: 1. This CDR3 has 12 amino acids. The germline gives CDR1 NNHDY, CDR2 SYVADS. CDR3 residues: CASSDWGETLYF. The part of the CDR3 DNA that was read is TGTGCCAGCAGCGACTGGGGAGAAACGCTGTAT.

Note on this clone: Germline and genes: mouse. Coverage ceases 1 residue before the CDR3 finishes, and the germline J gene fills in the end. This rearrangement joins TRBV15 to TRBJ2-2; 8 nucleotides line up with TRBD1. V shed 7 bases and J 0 bases; nucleotides not matched to a gene: 4. CDR3 size: 15 residues. CDR1 SGHND and CDR2 FRSKSL come from the germline V gene. The CDR3: CASTRQGSNTGQLYF. CDR3 DNA (partial): TGTGCCAGCACCAGACAGGGGTCAAACACCGGGCAGCTCTAC.

This clone was found a few times. Genes and germline are mouse. The sequenced fragment ends 1 residue before the CDR3 boundary, so the rest is inferred from the germline J gene. The chain links TRBV13-2 to TRBJ2-4; a weak D match, TRBD2 (6 bases). Trimming removed 2 bases from V and 1 base from J, with 11 bases in between. Germline CDR1 reads NNHNN; CDR2 reads SYGAGS (reference sequence). The CDR3 length is 15 residues. CDR3 DNA (partial): TGTGCCAGCGGTGACTGGGGTAGGGGTCAAAACACCTTGTAC. Translated: CASGDWGRGQNTLY. Given in full, the CDR3 is CASGDWGRGQNTLYF.

In this sample, this clone turned up a few times. The genes and germline here are from mouse. Coverage ceases 1 residue before the CDR3 finishes, and the germline J gene fills in the end. This rearrangement joins TRBV13-2 to TRBJ2-4; no firm D call. Germline CDR1 and CDR2: NNHNN and SYGAGS (reference sequence). The CDR3 is 11 residues long. Trimming left V 2 bases short and J 3 bases short, with 1 base between. CDR3 residues: CASGEQNTLYF. The sequenced CDR3 bases are TGTGCCAGCGGTGAACAAAACACCTTGTAC.

Remarks on this clone: The gene names given are mouse names. The sequence runs out 1 residue before the end of the CDR3; the remainder is reconstructed from the germline J gene. J is TRBJ2-2 and V is TRBV19, with D tentatively TRBD1 (5 bases). Trimming stripped 2 bases from V and 8 bases from J, with 7 bases between. This CDR3 has 12 amino acids. CDR1 and CDR2 (germline): FNHDT, SITEND (reference sequence). The CDR3 sequence: CASSMRGGQLYF. The part of the CDR3 DNA that was read is TGTGCCAGCAGTATGAGGGGAGGGCAGCTCTAC.

This clone is medium-sized in the sample. Genes and germline come from the mouse. Read coverage stops 1 residue before the CDR3 terminus; the germline J gene supplies the remainder. The genes are TRBV19 and TRBJ2-1; D call uncertain. Trimming stripped 2 bases from V and 7 bases from J, with 4 bases between. Germline CDR1 FNHDT, CDR2 SITEND (reference sequence). The CDR3 totals 11 residues. The CDR3 loop is CASSMWAEQFF. The DNA read from the CDR3 is TGTGCCAGCAGTATGTGGGCTGAGCAGTTC.

This clone was seen a handful of times. Gene names are the mouse ones. Read data end 1 residue before the CDR3 end; the end is taken from the germline J gene. The chain is built from TRBV13-3 and TRBJ2-1, with 7 bases that match TRBD2. The V and J ends lost 2 bases and 4 bases, in that order; junction bases with no gene match: 3. Germline assignment: CDR1 NNHDY and CDR2 SYVADS. The CDR3 is 14 amino acids. CDR3 DNA (partial): TGTGCCAGCAGTGAGCTGGGGGATTATGCTGAGCAGTTC. Residues: CASSELGDYAEQF. The full CDR3 is CASSELGDYAEQFF.

This clone was counted a few times. Here the gene names and germline are mouse. The CDR3 is cut off 1 residue early in the read; its end comes from the germline J gene. The gene calls are TRBV23 and TRBJ1-3; the tabulated D call, TRBD1, remains unverified against the DNA. The CDR3 spans 15 residues. Germline V gene lookup returns CDR1 KGHTA and CDR2 FQNQQP. CDR3 DNA, as far as it was read: TGCTCCAGCAGTCAATCGACCAGGGCTGGAAATACGCTCTAT. The encoded protein is CSSSQSTRAGNTLY. The full CDR3 sequence reads CSSSQSTRAGNTLYF.

Concerning this clone: Mouse gene names apply. CDR3 residues: CASRGLGAKDTQYF. The covered CDR3 bases are TGTGCCAGCAGAGGACTGGGGGCGAAAGACACCCAGTAC. V and J are TRBV13-3 and TRBJ2-5, with TRBD2 matching over 10 bases. Read coverage stops 1 residue before the CDR3 terminus; the germline J gene supplies the remainder. CDR3 length: 14 amino acids. V lost 5 bases and J lost 4; bases outside the gene matches: 4. Looked up from germline, CDR1 is NNHDY and CDR2 is SYVADS.

This clone was found a few times. Gene names and germline refer to mouse. Read sequence stops 1 residue before the CDR3 end, and the germline J gene provides the missing end. This chain joins TRBV13-1 and TRBJ1-3, with D maybe TRBD1 (6 bases). The CDR3 has 14 amino acids. The germline CDR1 and CDR2 sequences are NSHNY and SYGAGN. V lost 5 bases, J lost 0 bases, and 9 bases lay in between. The CDR3 protein is CASRDSHSGNTLYF. The CDR3 bases that were read are TGTGCCAGCAGGGACAGCCATTCTGGAAATACGCTCTAT.